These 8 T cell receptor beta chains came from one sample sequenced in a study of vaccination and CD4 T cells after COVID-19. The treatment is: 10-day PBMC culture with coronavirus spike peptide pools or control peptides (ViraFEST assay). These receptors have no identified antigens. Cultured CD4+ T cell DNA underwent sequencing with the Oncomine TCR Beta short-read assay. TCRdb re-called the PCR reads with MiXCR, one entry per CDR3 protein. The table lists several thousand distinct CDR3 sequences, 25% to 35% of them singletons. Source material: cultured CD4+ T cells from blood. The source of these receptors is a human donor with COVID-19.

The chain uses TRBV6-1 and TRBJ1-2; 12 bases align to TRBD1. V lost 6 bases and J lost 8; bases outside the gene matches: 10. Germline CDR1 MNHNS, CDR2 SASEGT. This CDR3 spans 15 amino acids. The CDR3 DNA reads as TGTGCCAGCAGCCGCCCCGGGACAGGGGGCTGGGGCTACACCTTC. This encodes CASSRPGTGGWGYTF.

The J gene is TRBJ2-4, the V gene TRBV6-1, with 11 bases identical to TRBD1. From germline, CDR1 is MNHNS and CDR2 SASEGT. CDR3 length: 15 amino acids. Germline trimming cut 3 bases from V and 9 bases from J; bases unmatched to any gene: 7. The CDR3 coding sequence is TGTGCCAGCAGTGAGGGGACAGGGGGATGGGGCATTCAGTACTTC. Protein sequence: CASSEGTGGWGIQYF.

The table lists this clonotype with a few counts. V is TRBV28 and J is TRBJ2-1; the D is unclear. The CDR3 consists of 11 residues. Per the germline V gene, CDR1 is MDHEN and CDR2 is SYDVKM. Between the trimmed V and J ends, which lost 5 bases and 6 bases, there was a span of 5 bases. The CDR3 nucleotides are TGTGCCAGCAGTCGCCCCAATGAGCAGTTCTTC. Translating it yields CASSRPNEQFF.

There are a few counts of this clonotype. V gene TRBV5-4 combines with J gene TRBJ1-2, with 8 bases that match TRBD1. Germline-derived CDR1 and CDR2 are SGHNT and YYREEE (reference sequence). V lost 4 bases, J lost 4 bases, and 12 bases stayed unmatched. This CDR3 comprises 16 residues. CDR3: CASSAERTGGVYGYTF. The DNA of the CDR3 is TGTGCCAGCAGCGCGGAGCGTACAGGGGGAGTCTATGGCTACACCTTC.

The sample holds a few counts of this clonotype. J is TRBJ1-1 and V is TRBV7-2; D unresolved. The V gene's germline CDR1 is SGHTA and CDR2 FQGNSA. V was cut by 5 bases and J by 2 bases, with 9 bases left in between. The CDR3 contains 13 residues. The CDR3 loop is CASSIVGNTEAFF. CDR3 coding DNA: TGTGCCAGCAGCATCGTGGGAAACACTGAAGCTTTCTTT.

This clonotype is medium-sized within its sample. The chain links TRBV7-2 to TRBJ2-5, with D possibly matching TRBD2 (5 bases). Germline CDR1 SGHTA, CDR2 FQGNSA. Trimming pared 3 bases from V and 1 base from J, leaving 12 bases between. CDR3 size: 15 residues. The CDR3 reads CASSFTGRIQETQYF. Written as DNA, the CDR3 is TGTGCCAGCAGCTTTACGGGGAGAATCCAAGAGACCCAGTACTTC.

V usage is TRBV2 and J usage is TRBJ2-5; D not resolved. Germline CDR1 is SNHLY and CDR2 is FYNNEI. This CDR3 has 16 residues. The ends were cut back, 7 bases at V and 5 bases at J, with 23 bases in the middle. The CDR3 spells CASNRSRRRNLETQYF. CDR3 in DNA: TGTGCCAGCAATAGATCACGTAGAAGGAACCTGGAGACCCAGTACTTC.

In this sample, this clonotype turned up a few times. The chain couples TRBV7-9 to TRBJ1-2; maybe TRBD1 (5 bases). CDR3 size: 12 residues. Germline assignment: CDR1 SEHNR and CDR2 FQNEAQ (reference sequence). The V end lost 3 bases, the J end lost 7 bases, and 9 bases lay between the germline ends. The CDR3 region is CASSFSGGGYTF. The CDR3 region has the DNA TGTGCCAGCAGCTTCAGTGGGGGTGGCTACACCTTC.